Listed below are T cell receptor beta chains from one sample, sequenced in a study of blood T cell repertoires in COVID-19. Produced via immunoSEQ multiplex PCR; TCRdb's table is partial and in-frame only. The profile shows about 370,000 clones, roughly nine tenths of them singletons. The sample taken for sequencing was peripheral blood. These receptors were taken from a woman aged 25 to 39 with COVID-19, enrolled during active disease. Both conserved end residues are part of each CDR3. The D gene is left open where the match is weak. Some rows have no size entry. The others give once, few or many, or a class for an expanded clone.

v_gene	j_gene	d_gene	abundance	CDR3nt	CDR3aa
TRBV30	TRBJ1-5	.	.	TGTGCCTGGAGTAGGGGGATCCAGCCCCAGCATTTT	CAWSRGIQPQHF
TRBV5-1	TRBJ2-3	TRBD1	.	TGCGCCAGCATCAGGGGGAGCTCTAGCACAGATACGCAGTATTTT	CASIRGSSSTDTQYF
TRBV19	TRBJ1-2	.	once	TGTGCCAGTAGGCCTATCGGGTCTAACTATGGCTACACCTTC	CASRPIGSNYGYTF
TRBV4-1	TRBJ2-1	.	.	TGCGCCAGCAGCCAACTCCGACTCGGAGGCAATGAGCAGTTCTTC	CASSQLRLGGNEQFF
TRBV4-2	TRBJ2-7	.	.	TGTGCCAGCAGCCAAGCGGCGGCGACTAGTAGTTACGAGCAGTACTTC	CASSQAAATSSYEQYF
TRBV7-9	TRBJ1-6	TRBD1	.	TGTGCCAGCAGCGCAGACAGGGGGGTAGGTTCACCCCTCCACTTT	CASSADRGVGSPLHF
TRBV24-1	TRBJ2-5	TRBD1	.	TGTGCCACCAGTGATTTTCCCTCCAGGGGGCAGGGGTTCCAAGAGACCCAGTACTTC	CATSDFPSRGQGFQETQYF
TRBV6-2/TRBV6-3	TRBJ2-5	.	.	TGTGCCAGCAGTTACATGGGCCGCGGGGATCAGGCGACCCAGTACTTC	CASSYMGRGDQATQYF
TRBV19	TRBJ1-5	TRBD1	.	TGTGCCAGTAGGGACAGGGGCCATCAGCCCCAGCATTTT	CASRDRGHQPQHF
TRBV15	TRBJ1-1	.	.	TGTGCCACCAGCAGAGATCGGGGTCCGGGCACTGAAGCTTTCTTT	CATSRDRGPGTEAFF
TRBV7-9	TRBJ2-1	.	.	TGTGCCAGCAGCCCGGGGCAGGGGACCTACAATGAGCAGTTCTTC	CASSPGQGTYNEQFF
TRBV29-1	TRBJ2-1	TRBD1	.	TGCAGCGTTGAGGACGGTATCTACCGGGACAGGGACGATGAGCAGTTCTTC	CSVEDGIYRDRDDEQFF
TRBV15	TRBJ2-1	.	.	TGTGCCACCAGCAGAGACGGGGGAGTAGGGTACAATGAGCAGTTCTTC	CATSRDGGVGYNEQFF
TRBV12-3/TRBV12-4	TRBJ2-1	.	few	TGTGCCAGCGCCCGCCCGGGACAAAGTGAGCAGTTCTTC	CASARPGQSEQFF
TRBV5-4	TRBJ1-6	.	.	TGTGCCAGCAGCTTGGCCGGAGGAGGGAATTCACCCCTCCACTTT	CASSLAGGGNSPLHF
TRBV7-2	TRBJ1-1	TRBD1	.	TGTGCCAGCAGCTCAGACAGGGGCCAGTACACTGAAGCTTTCTTT	CASSSDRGQYTEAFF
TRBV4-3	TRBJ2-2	.	.	TGCGCCAGCAGCCAAGGGAGGGCGTCCGGGGAGCTGTTTTTT	CASSQGRASGELFF
TRBV27	TRBJ2-2	.	.	TGTGCCAGCGAACAGGATGACACCGGGGAGCTGTTTTTT	CASEQDDTGELFF
TRBV27	TRBJ1-2	.	.	TGTGCCAGCAGTTTTGCCCGCGCTCACGGCTACACCTTC	CASSFARAHGYTF
TRBV7-2	TRBJ2-1	.	.	TGTGCCAGCAGCACGTCCGGGACTCCCCCCAACAATGAGCAGTTCTTC	CASSTSGTPPNNEQFF
TRBV21-1	TRBJ1-2	.	.	TGTGCCAGCAGGTACAGGGGGCTGCCTAACTATGGCTACACCTTC	CASRYRGLPNYGYTF
TRBV27	TRBJ2-7	TRBD1	.	TGTGCCAGCAGTTTATGGCAGGGGGCGGCCTACGAGCAGTACTTC	CASSLWQGAAYEQYF
TRBV28	TRBJ2-3	TRBD1	.	TGTGCCAGCAGTCCCACAGGGGGCGCCGATACAGATACGCAGTATTTT	CASSPTGGADTDTQYF
TRBV3-1/TRBV3-2	TRBJ2-6	.	.	TGTGCCAGCAGCCAAGATGGAGGGCAAGGGGCCAACGTCCTGACTTTC	CASSQDGGQGANVLTF
TRBV7-6	TRBJ2-5	TRBD1	.	TGTGCCAGCAGCTTAGAAGTTGGACAGGGAGAGACCCAGTACTTC	CASSLEVGQGETQYF
TRBV7-2	TRBJ1-6	.	.	TGTGCCAGCAGCTTATTTACAGGGACTAATTCACCCCTCCACTTT	CASSLFTGTNSPLHF
TRBV24-1	TRBJ2-1	.	.	TGTGCCACGGGACACGCGTCAAATGAGCAGTTCTTC	CATGHASNEQFF
TRBV6-2/TRBV6-3	TRBJ1-4	.	.	TGTGCCAGCAGTTATCGGAGGAGGGATGAAAAACTGTTTTTT	CASSYRRRDEKLFF
TRBV5-6	TRBJ2-2	TRBD1	.	TGTGCCAGCAGCCCATCCCTGCTCTTAGCAACAGGGGTCGGGGAGCTGTTTTTT	CASSPSLLLATGVGELFF
TRBV7-7	TRBJ1-1	TRBD1	.	TGTGCTAGCAGCCGTCTCGGGACAGGGAACACTGAAGCTTTCTTT	CASSRLGTGNTEAFF
TRBV4-1	TRBJ2-3	.	once	TGCGCCAGCAGCCAAGACAGGGGTGCCACAGATACGCAGTATTTT	CASSQDRGATDTQYF
TRBV25-1	TRBJ1-2	.	.	TGTGCCAGCAGTGCCACAACGGGACCGGAGGGGGGCTACACCTTC	CASSATTGPEGGYTF
TRBV28	TRBJ2-7	.	.	TGTGCCAGCAGTTCCATTCGGGGCAGGAAGGGAGGCTACGAGCAGTACTTC	CASSSIRGRKGGYEQYF
TRBV28	TRBJ1-5	.	.	TGTGCCAGCAGACCCCAGGGGTTACGGAATCAGCCCCAGCATTTT	CASRPQGLRNQPQHF
TRBV6-5	TRBJ2-7	TRBD1	few	TGTGCCAGCAGTTACCTGGACAGGGGGGAGCAGTACTTC	CASSYLDRGEQYF